This TCR beta chain was sequenced in a study of CD8+ T cells in alopecia areata. Turning to the study itself: The study gave tofacitinib for 6 to 18 months, then 6 months off drug. General study points: While patients received tofacitinib, many expanded lesional clones remained present in scalp and blood.

Remarks on this clone: No antigen is known for it.

Stated treatment: oral pan-JAK inhibitor, 5-10 mg twice daily. Peripheral blood and lesional scalp punch biopsies were taken from alopecia areata patients. Reverse transcribed after extraction, RNA yielded cDNA as the sequencing template. Some clones are missing from TCRdb's copy, which holds only in-frame ones; the method was immunoSEQ multiplex PCR. Among about 200,000 clones, 30% to 40% were seen once, and the ten largest hold roughly 0.45%. Per the germline V gene, CDR1 is LNHDA and CDR2 is SQIVND (reference sequence). The CDR3 is made up of 13 amino acids. Between the trimmed V and J ends, which lost 5 bases and 2 bases, there was a span of 9 bases.

The rearrangement uses TRBV19 and TRBJ2-5; possibly TRBD1 for D (5 bases). The material sequenced was CD4+ T cells sorted from blood, taken between weeks 30 and 35, from a patient treated with tofacitinib. This TCR was sampled from a human donor with alopecia areata. The CDR3 DNA follows: TGTGCCAGTAGTCGGACATTTCAAGAGACCCAGTACTTC. Its protein product is CASSRTFQETQYF.